Detailed here is one T cell receptor beta chain. This clone showed up just once. Its antigen is still unknown. No base qualities exist here, and no much larger clone lies one base off it. The cysteine opens and the phenylalanine closes a CDR3 of 15 amino acids. CDR3 DNA only is kept here, 45 bases in frame from base 1. V is shortened by 7 bases, J by 6 bases, and the region joining them spans 21 bases. For CDR1 and CDR2, the germline V gene (reference sequence) lists LNHDA and SQIVND. One collaborating source in Seattle enrolled patients while the patients were actively infected and followed the patients over time throughout the course of disease. Collaborating institutions collected whole blood in K2EDTA tubes following their own protocols. For TCRbeta analysis, collaborators shipped samples as frozen whole blood, isolated PBMCs, or DNA extracted from either of those sample types. The immunoSEQ Assay, a bias-controlled multiplex PCR, was used to amplify TCRbeta CDR3 regions from genomic DNA. In the original analysis: The number of nucleated cells in each sample was estimated by amplification of reference gene primers within the assay. Sequence reads were collapsed and filtered to measure the absolute abundance of every unique TCRbeta CDR3 rearrangement. For each sample, productive Simpson clonality was calculated by taking the square root of Simpson's diversity index across productive rearrangements. In TCRdb, the immuneACCESS table is reduced to in-frame sequences with V and J assigned. These tables do not hold every clone; where another copy was compared, an unresolved V gene accounts for under half, and the others remain unexplained. The V and J calls and the clone size are those of that table, but D and trimming were determined from the DNA. This sample has 95,000 to 100,000 clones in its table, and about 90% of those were observed once. More than 3.5% of the sample is in the top ten clones.

The sample originates from a study of blood T cell repertoires in COVID-19 (dated by TCRdb to the early 2020s). As for the study more broadly: Collaborator samples came from the United States, Italy and Spain and covered acute and convalescent phases of COVID-19. Deeply sampled blood TCRbeta repertoires from subjects exposed to, actively infected with, or recovered from COVID-19 were included in the dataset. The material from the prospective study consisted of cDNA or gDNA derived from T cells, B-cell-depleted T cells, or PBMCs. Where available, HLA class I and class II types were taken from metadata supplied by the sample provider and were not determined by assay-based typing. Sample metadata almost always included a de-identified subject ID, COVID-19 status, age in years and sex. The repertoires were released in a freely available public database meant as a resource for research on the immune response to SARS-CoV-2. The samples were drawn from two sources: the first 160 participants of the ongoing ImmuneRACE study, and 1,000 to 1,500 subjects contributed by 6 global collaborators.

The investigation overall reported the following: Clinical and demographic metadata were provided uncurated, with the amount varying by source and participant.

Specimen: peripheral blood. The rearranged chain carries TRBV19 and TRBJ1-1; TRBD1 is a possible D gene, resting on 5 matching bases. This clonotype was obtained from a human donor with COVID-19, enrolled during active disease. The donor label of this sample is uncertain. The DNA reads TGTGCCAGTACCGACCCAGGGCTCCGAAGGTCTGAAGCTTTCTTT. Its translation reads: CASTDPGLRRSEAFF.